The clone carrying this TCR beta chain was counted only a few times. The antigen is not known. The sample originates from a study of T cell clones after liver transplantation. The overall study: Liver transplant recipients had immunosuppression withdrawal attempted within 2 years. Points from the study as a whole: Graft donor-reactive T cells possibly entered the graft instead of undergoing deletion. The donor-reactive repertoire was only partly measurable in a couple of subjects, lacking donor cells.

V was shortened by 6 bases and J by 0 bases, with 15 bases between the two germline ends. The CDR3 is 15 amino acids. Germline CDR1 is MNHNS and CDR2 is SASEGT. Repertoires were generated with immunoSEQ multiplex PCR, while TCRdb's copy carries only in-frame clones and drops some. Of about 53,000 clones listed, less than 85% are singletons. CD3+CD4+ and CD3+CD8+ cells were FACS-sorted from thawed unstimulated PBMCs. The sample consisted of CD4+ T cells from blood, taken before liver transplant. The J gene is TRBJ2-7, the V gene TRBV6-1, with D possibly TRBD1 on 6 matching bases. This clonotype was sampled from a human donor who received a liver transplant. The CDR3 sequence is CASRLDSSFSYEQYF. The CDR3 DNA sequence: TGTGCCAGCAGACTGGACAGCTCCTTCTCCTACGAGCAGTACTTC.